The T cell receptor beta chain under discussion was sequenced for a study of cytomegalovirus exposure and HLA in healthy donors. The CDR3 covers 13 residues. Germline CDR1 is SGHDN and CDR2 is FVKESK. Primers: 60 Vbeta forward and 13 Jbeta reverse. TCRdb's copy holds only in-frame clones and misses some; the assay was immunoSEQ multiplex PCR. The sample contains hundreds of thousands of clones, around nine tenths of which appear only once. Worth noting for this clone: What it recognizes is unknown.

Study-wide results and limits: Among immune exposure information, only CMV serostatus was available. A later analysis linked a missense variant in DCLRE1C to the trimming of TCR beta V and J genes. The authors enumerated some 170 TCR beta chains as linked to cytomegalovirus.

V is TRBV14 and J is TRBJ2-5; D is ambiguous. The J call is in doubt because the DNA end fits TRBJ2-7 better. Sequenced material: PBMCs. This receptor was identified in a woman between 18 and 30 years old in good health and CMV-seronegative. The CDR3 DNA sequence: TGTGCCAGCAGCGAAATAACCCCCTACGAGCAGTACTTC. This gives the protein CASSEITPYEQYF.